The clone carrying this T cell receptor beta chain was seen more than once but under ten times. Antigen unknown. The sample originates from a study of T cells in Graves' hyperthyroidism and ophthalmopathy. Overall study findings and caveats: Onset of ophthalmopathy came a median 6.5 months after the model predicted it.

Regions amplified from RNA transcripts were the TCR beta CDR3 regions. The primer set for the first-round RT-PCR of the TCR CDR3 was HTBI. TCRdb reprocessed the multiplex PCR reads with MiXCR, giving one entry per CDR3 protein. The table lists approximately 380,000 distinct CDR3 sequences, 19% of them singletons. Uncontrolled infection, other autoimmune disease, pregnancy or lactation disqualified patients from enrolment. PBMCs stemmed from around 9.3 ml fresh peripheral blood. The sequence came from a woman between 18 and 30 years old with Graves' hyperthyroidism. Material for sequencing was blood.

CDR3 sequence reads: CASSDGTGTYEQYF. CDR3 DNA sequence: TGTGCCAGCAGTGACGGGACAGGGACCTACGAGCAGTACTTC. This chain links TRBV2 with TRBJ2-7, with 9 bases that match TRBD1. This CDR3 is built from 14 residues. The ends lost 3 bases at V and 2 bases at J; junction bases unmatched: 2. CDR1 is SNHLY and CDR2 is FYNNEI in the germline V gene. Together with reference TRBV2 and TRBJ2-7, the CDR3 gives the full variable domain: EPEVTQTPSHQVTQMGQEVILRCVPISNHLYFYWYRQILGQKVEFLVSFYNNEISEKSEIFDDQFSVERPDGSNFTLKIRSTKLEDSAMYFCASSDGTGTYEQYFGPGTRLTVT.